This TCR beta chain emerged from a study of beta chain features in type 1 diabetes. Overall study context: Healthy donors and patients had similar age, gender and cell yields.

Isolated RNA was reverse transcribed in full, so expressed TCRB transcripts were sequenced. Approximately 3.9 million reads per sample were averaged for naive, central memory and regulatory samples. The protocol was immunoSEQ multiplex PCR, while the TCRdb copy is restricted to in-frame clones and leaves out a portion. The table has approximately 470,000 clones, roughly 30% seen once. Overall study results and limits: Among type 1 diabetes patients, VDJ junctions had fewer insertions and more deletions. In all four CD4+ subsets, TCRB CDR3 length was significantly, moderately reduced in type 1 diabetes.

The sample holds a few counts of this clone. The antigen remains unidentified. This receptor was taken from a man younger than 35 in good health. Sequencing was carried out using naive CD4+ T cells from blood.

The CDR3 region has the DNA TGTGCCAGCAGGAGGCAGGACCTGGAAAGCGCGACCCAGTACTTC. Translated: CASRRQDLESATQYF. The rearrangement links TRBV2 to TRBJ2-5; D unresolved. The CDR3 runs 15 residues. CDR1 SNHLY and CDR2 FYNNEI come from the germline V gene. The V end lost 6 bases, the J end lost 7 bases, and 21 bases lay between the germline ends.